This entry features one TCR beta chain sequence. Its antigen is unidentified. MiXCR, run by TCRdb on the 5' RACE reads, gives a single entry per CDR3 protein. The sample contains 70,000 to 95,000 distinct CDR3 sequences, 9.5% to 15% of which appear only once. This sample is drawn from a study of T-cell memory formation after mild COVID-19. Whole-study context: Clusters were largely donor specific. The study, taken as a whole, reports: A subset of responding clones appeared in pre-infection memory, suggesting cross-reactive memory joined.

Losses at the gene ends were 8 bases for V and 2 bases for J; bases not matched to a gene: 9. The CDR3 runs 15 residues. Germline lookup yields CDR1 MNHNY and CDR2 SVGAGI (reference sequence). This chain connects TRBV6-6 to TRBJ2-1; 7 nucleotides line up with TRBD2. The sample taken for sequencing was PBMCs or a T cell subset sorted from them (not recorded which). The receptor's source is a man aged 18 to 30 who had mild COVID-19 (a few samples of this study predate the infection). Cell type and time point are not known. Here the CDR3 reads CASGLAGETYNEQFF. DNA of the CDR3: TGTGCCAGCGGATTGGCGGGAGAGACCTACAATGAGCAGTTCTTC.